The TCR beta chain described here comes from a study of blood T cell repertoires in COVID-19. This CDR3 has 11 residues. Trimming took 6 bases from V and 6 from J; bases not matched to a gene: 1. Germline CDR1 reads SQVTM; CDR2 reads ANQGSEA. In the original processing: Quantification of nucleated cells was approximated via reference gene primer amplification. The repertoire was sequenced with immunoSEQ multiplex PCR; TCRdb's copy has only in-frame clones and lacks some. Clone size and the V and J calls come from that table; the DNA yielded D and trimming. The sample lists about 250,000 clones, more than 65% seen once, with approximately 4% in the top ten.

The sequenced material came from peripheral blood. The receptor was isolated from a man aged 50-60 years with active or convalescent COVID-19. V gene TRBV29-1 combines with J gene TRBJ1-1, with 10 nucleotides matching TRBD1. The CDR3 nucleotides are TGCAGCGTGGACAGGGGGGCTGAAGCTTTCTTT. Protein product: CSVDRGAEAFF.